The T cell receptor (beta chain) under discussion was sequenced for a study of blood T cell repertoires in COVID-19. Study details: The samples span acute and convalescent COVID-19 from the United States, Italy and Spain. T cells, B-cell-depleted T cells, or PBMCs provided the cDNA or gDNA that served as material.

The J segment lost 0 bases and the V segment lost 5 bases, leaving 5 bases of the junction unmatched. The CDR3 is 15 residues long. Germline V gives CDR1 SGHVS, CDR2 FNYEAQ. This clone was recorded once. TCRdb's table, derived via immunoSEQ multiplex PCR, lists solely in-frame clones and lacks some. Found here are about 190,000 clones, less than 90% of them singletons; the top ten hold approximately 1.1%. Sequencing was done on a sample of peripheral blood. The gene calls are TRBV7-6 and TRBJ2-3; 7 bases are shared with TRBD2. The sequence was obtained from a man aged 25 to 40 with acute or convalescent COVID-19. The CDR3 DNA follows: TGTGCCAGCAGCCGCGGGGGAACAAGCACAGATACGCAGTATTTT. Its translation: CASSRGGTSTDTQYF.